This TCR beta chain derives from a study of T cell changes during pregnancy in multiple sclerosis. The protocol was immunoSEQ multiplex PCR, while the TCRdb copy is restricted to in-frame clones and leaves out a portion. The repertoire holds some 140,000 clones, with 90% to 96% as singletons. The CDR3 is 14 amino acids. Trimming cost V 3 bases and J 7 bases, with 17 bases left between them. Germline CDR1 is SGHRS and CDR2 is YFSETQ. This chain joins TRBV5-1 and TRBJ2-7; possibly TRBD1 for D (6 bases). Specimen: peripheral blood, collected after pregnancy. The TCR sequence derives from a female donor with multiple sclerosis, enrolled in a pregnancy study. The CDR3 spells CASSYDRPAREQYF. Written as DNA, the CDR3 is TGCGCCAGCAGCTACGACAGGCCGGCCCGGGAGCAGTACTTC. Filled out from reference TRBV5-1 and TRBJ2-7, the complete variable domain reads KAGVTQTPRYLIKTRGQQVTLSCSPISGHRSVSWYQQTPGQGLQFLFEYFSETQRNKGNFPGRFSGRQFSNSRSEMNVSTLELGDSALYLCASSYDRPAREQYFGPGTRLTVT.